The sequence of this T cell receptor (beta chain) was determined in a study of beta chain features in type 1 diabetes. Overall study results and limits: Within each of all four CD4+ subsets, Type 1 diabetes patients had TCRB CDR3s that were moderately but significantly shorter. Patients and controls would share equally any PCR tilt toward shorter templates.

Expressed TCRB transcripts were sequenced after all isolated RNA was converted to cDNA. The method was immunoSEQ multiplex PCR; TCRdb's version includes in-frame clones alone and lacks a portion of them. Of some 900,000 clones detected, 17% appear once; the ten largest clones hold about 0.02%. A total of 9 residues make up the CDR3, ends included. Germline CDR1 and CDR2: MNHEY and SVGAGI. Points on this clone: Its target is not known. The CDR3 does not close with the conserved phenylalanine or tryptophan, likely indicating a read error. The limits of the CDR3 on the DNA are not certain, so only TCRdb's listed CDR3 is given.

The V call is TRBV6-5, the J call TRBJ1-1; no check of the table's D call, TRBD1, against the DNA was made. The sample was naive CD4+ T cells from blood. This TCR was sampled from a woman under 30 in good health. CDR3 sequence reads: CASSYRTAS.